This passage covers 27 T cell receptor beta chains from one sample sequenced in a study of blood T cell repertoires in COVID-19. Libraries were prepared by immunoSEQ multiplex PCR; TCRdb keeps only in-frame clonotypes and omits some of them. The sample has 90,000 to 120,000 clones, about 90% seen once. The sample comprised peripheral blood. These receptors came from a woman aged 30 to 39 with acute or convalescent COVID-19.

This clone appeared a single time. The V gene is TRBV5-4, the J gene TRBJ2-7; 9 bases are a match to TRBD2. In germline, CDR1 is SGHNT, CDR2 YYREEE (reference sequence). The ends lost 1 base at V and 2 bases at J; junction bases unmatched: 4. CDR3 length: 15 residues. The CDR3 loop reads CASSLFGGRAYEQYF. Written as DNA, the CDR3 is TGTGCCAGCAGCTTGTTTGGCGGGAGGGCCTACGAGCAGTACTTC.

This rearrangement joins TRBV6-2 or TRBV6-3 to TRBJ1-2; TRBD1 matches at 9 bases. Per germline, CDR1 MNHEY and CDR2 SVGEGT. CDR3 length: 15 residues. V shed 0 bases, J shed 6 bases, and the junction held 5 bases outside the gene matches. CDR3 amino acids: CASSYSSRQGDGYTF. CDR3 coding DNA: TGTGCCAGCAGTTACTCGAGCAGACAGGGGGATGGCTACACCTTC.

The chain carries TRBV15 and TRBJ1-5; possibly TRBD1 for D (5 bases). Per the germline V gene, CDR1 is LNHNV and CDR2 is YYDKDF (reference sequence). The V gene lost 2 bases and the J gene lost 2 bases, with 7 bases spanning the gap. The CDR3 has 14 amino acids. For the CDR3, the DNA is TGTGCCACCAGCAGACAGGGTCGCAATCAGCCCCAGCATTTT. Its protein product is CATSRQGRNQPQHF.

The CDR3 DNA follows: TGCTCCAGAGGGACAGTGGGCACTGAAGCTTTCTTT. It encodes CSRGTVGTEAFF. The V and J genes are TRBV12-2 and TRBJ1-1; TRBD1, the table's D call, was not compared with the DNA. TRBV12-2 represents a pseudogene. The CDR3 loop spans 12 amino acids.

The V call is TRBV2, the J call TRBJ2-7, with D hard to call. The V end lost 7 bases, the J end lost 0 bases, and 19 bases lay between the germline ends. Germline lookup yields CDR1 SNHLY and CDR2 FYNNEI. The CDR3 loop spans 16 amino acids. CDR3 region: CASIPTTHESSYEQYF. The CDR3 bases are TGTGCCAGCATTCCGACGACTCACGAGAGCTCCTACGAGCAGTACTTC.

CDR3 DNA: TGTGCCAGCAGCTTAGCGCTAACCTACGAGCAGTACTTC. The encoded protein is CASSLALTYEQYF. The chain has TRBV7-9 and TRBJ2-7; D ambiguous. The V end lost 0 bases, the J end lost 2 bases, and 5 bases lay between the germline ends. Germline CDR1 and CDR2: SEHNR and FQNEAQ (reference sequence). CDR3 length: 13 residues.

This clone was seen a handful of times. The chain links TRBV28 to TRBJ2-5; TRBD2 aligns across 10 bases. Trimming took 4 bases from V and 4 from J; bases not matched to a gene: 9. Looked up from germline, CDR1 is MDHEN and CDR2 is SYDVKM. The CDR3 totals 16 residues. The CDR3 spells CASSSPASGGGETQYF. In DNA form, the CDR3 reads TGTGCCAGCAGTTCCCCGGCTAGCGGGGGCGGAGAGACCCAGTACTTC.

J is TRBJ2-7 and V is TRBV24-1, with D unresolved. V was trimmed by 1 base and J by 4 bases, leaving 7 bases between them. Germline values: CDR1 KGHDR, CDR2 SFDVKD. The CDR3 extends over 13 amino acids. The CDR3 region has the DNA TGTGCCACCAGTGATTTCGAGTCTTACGAGCAGTACTTC. Protein sequence: CATSDFESYEQYF.

The CDR3 sequence is CASSPTSFRGEQYF. The CDR3 nucleotides read TGTGCCAGCAGTCCGACTAGCTTTCGGGGCGAGCAGTACTTC. The chain combines TRBV9 with TRBJ2-7, with TRBD2 identical over 7 bases. CDR1 is SGDLS, CDR2 YYNGEE, per germline. The ends lost 5 bases at V and 6 bases at J; junction bases unmatched: 11. The CDR3 has 14 amino acids. The entire variable domain, with the rest obtained from reference TRBV9 and TRBJ2-7, is as follows: DSGVTQTPKHLITATGQRVTLRCSPRSGDLSVYWYQQSLDQGLQFLIQYYNGEERAKGNILERFSAQQFPDLHSELNLSSLELGDSALYFCASSPTSFRGEQYFGPGTRLTVT.

This chain links TRBV19 with TRBJ1-1, with D hard to call. Trimming took off 0 bases at V and 1 base at J, with 9 bases between the two ends. Germline V lookup: CDR1 LNHDA, CDR2 SQIVND (reference sequence). The CDR3 has 15 amino acids. CDR3 region: CASSIENSQNTEAFF. In nucleotides, the CDR3 is TGTGCCAGTAGTATAGAGAACAGCCAGAACACTGAAGCTTTCTTT. Full variable domain (rest looked up from reference TRBV19 and TRBJ1-1): DGGITQSPKYLFRKEGQNVTLSCEQNLNHDAMYWYRQDPGQGLRLIYYSQIVNDFQKGDIAEGYSVSREKKESFPLTVTSAQKNPTAFYLCASSIENSQNTEAFFGQGTRLTVV.

The chain has TRBV12-3 or TRBV12-4 and TRBJ1-1; D is perhaps TRBD1 (6 bases). V was shortened by 4 bases and J by 10 bases, with 13 bases between the two germline ends. The CDR3 loop spans 12 amino acids. This CDR3 is CASSSTGNPAFF. Written as DNA, the CDR3 is TGTGCCAGCAGTTCTACAGGGAATCCAGCTTTCTTT.

The CDR3 DNA is TGTGCCAGCAGCCAATCTATACGGGGGGAGCAGTTCTTC. This translates into CASSQSIRGEQFF. V is TRBV3-1 (or the pseudogene TRBV3-2) and J is TRBJ2-1, with D possibly TRBD2 on 6 matching bases. The CDR3 loop spans 13 amino acids. From germline, CDR1 is LGHDT and CDR2 YNNKEL (reference sequence). V was pared by 2 bases and J by 10 bases, with 12 bases between.

The chain links TRBV24-1 to TRBJ2-1; maybe TRBD2 (5 bases). The CDR3 contains 15 residues. Germline lookup yields CDR1 KGHDR and CDR2 SFDVKD. V was cut by 9 bases and J by 0 bases, with 14 bases left in between. CDR3 loop: CATGWSGSSYNEQFF. In DNA form, the CDR3 reads TGTGCCACCGGTTGGTCGGGGAGCTCCTACAATGAGCAGTTCTTC.

This sequence joins TRBV19 and TRBJ2-2; no clear D gene. Trimming pared 3 bases from V and 2 bases from J, leaving 7 bases between. The CDR3 has 14 amino acids. Germline V gene sequence: CDR1 LNHDA, CDR2 SQIVND (reference sequence). CDR3 nucleotides: TGTGCCAGTAGTATCAGTCACAACACCGGGGAGCTGTTTTTT. Protein sequence: CASSISHNTGELFF.

The chain carries TRBV12-3 or TRBV12-4 and TRBJ1-6; D not certain. This CDR3 has 13 residues. V was cut by 3 bases and J by 10 bases, with 10 bases left in between. This CDR3 is CASSFREGSPLHF. CDR3 bases: TGTGCCAGCAGTTTTCGGGAGGGCTCACCCCTCCACTTT.

The rearrangement joins TRBV5-1 to TRBJ1-4; D call uncertain. V shed 0 bases and J shed 8 bases, with 14 bases lying between them. The CDR3 is 15 amino acids. The germline gives CDR1 SGHRS, CDR2 YFSETQ. The CDR3 loop reads CASSLALEGREKLFF. CDR3 nucleotides: TGCGCCAGCAGCTTGGCCTTGGAGGGTCGAGAAAAACTGTTTTTT.

This chain connects TRBV5-5 to TRBJ2-5; tentatively, D is TRBD1 (6 bases). Germline assignment: CDR1 SGHKS and CDR2 YYEKEE (reference sequence). The CDR3 is made up of 13 amino acids. Trimming removed 4 bases at V and 4 bases at J, with 11 bases between. CDR3 in amino acids: CASSRTGRETQYF. CDR3 DNA sequence: TGTGCCAGCAGCCGTACAGGGAGAGAGACCCAGTACTTC. Looking up the rest from reference TRBV5-5 and TRBJ2-5 gives the full variable domain: DAGVTQSPTHLIKTRGQQVTLRCSPISGHKSVSWYQQVLGQGPQFIFQYYEKEERGRGNFPDRFSARQFPNYSSELNVNALLLGDSALYLCASSRTGRETQYFGPGTRLLVL.

The rearrangement uses TRBV19 and TRBJ1-2, with TRBD1 as a possible D gene (6 bases). V was trimmed by 1 base and J by 8 bases, leaving 17 bases between them. The CDR3 has 15 residues. The germline CDR1 and CDR2 sequences are LNHDA and SQIVND (reference sequence). CDR3 coding DNA: TGTGCCAGTAGTATAGGTAACAGGGTGGATGGAGGCTACACCTTC. It is translated as CASSIGNRVDGGYTF.

This CDR3 is CASSLPLLAGYEQYF. DNA of the CDR3: TGTGCCAGCAGTTTGCCGCTCCTAGCGGGCTACGAGCAGTACTTC. The chain combines TRBV28 with TRBJ2-7; TRBD2 matches at 8 bases. The length of the CDR3 is 15 residues. Germline V gene lookup returns CDR1 MDHEN and CDR2 SYDVKM. The V and J ends lost 3 bases and 3 bases, in that order; junction bases with no gene match: 7.

This chain connects TRBV7-2 to TRBJ1-1; 9 bases are shared with TRBD1. Germline assignment: CDR1 SGHTA and CDR2 FQGNSA. Trimming cost V 2 bases and J 4 bases; bases outside gene matches: 5. This CDR3 has 15 amino acids. CDR3 in amino acids: CASSLLGQGFTEAFF. For the CDR3, the DNA is TGTGCCAGCAGCTTATTAGGACAGGGGTTCACTGAAGCTTTCTTT.

The gene calls are TRBV5-1 and TRBJ2-3; the match to TRBD1 covers 7 bases. This CDR3 has 14 amino acids. The germline CDR1 and CDR2 sequences are SGHRS and YFSETQ. Trimming took 4 bases from V and 5 from J; bases not matched to a gene: 7. The CDR3 spells CASSQDRLGDTQYF. The DNA for the CDR3 is TGCGCCAGCAGCCAGGACAGGTTAGGAGATACGCAGTATTTT.

This clone was detected only a few times. The V gene is TRBV7-9, the J gene TRBJ1-2, with TRBD1 matching 10 bases. Germline CDR1 SEHNR, CDR2 FQNEAQ (reference sequence). Germline trimming cut 2 bases from V and 7 bases from J; bases unmatched to any gene: 4. This CDR3 comprises 14 residues. CDR3 in amino acids: CASSLWDRGAGYTF. The CDR3 coding sequence is TGTGCCAGCAGCTTATGGGACAGGGGCGCTGGCTACACCTTC.

This chain connects TRBV30 to TRBJ1-4, with D possibly being TRBD1 (5 bases). Germline-derived CDR1 and CDR2 are GTSNPN and SVGIG (reference sequence). Trimming pared 5 bases from V and 7 bases from J, leaving 14 bases between. This CDR3 contains 13 residues. The CDR3 sequence is CAWSSRVGEKLFF. The CDR3 region has the DNA TGTGCCTGGTCGAGCAGGGTCGGTGAAAAACTGTTTTTT.

V is TRBV5-8 and J is TRBJ1-5; 7 nucleotides match TRBD1. The CDR3 consists of 15 residues. The junction had 4 bases not matched to a gene; V was cut back by 4 bases and J by 0 bases. CDR1 is SGHTS and CDR2 is YDEGEE in the germline V gene. In nucleotides, the CDR3 is TGTGCCAGCAGCGGCCGACAGGGTAGCAATCAGCCCCAGCATTTT. Its protein product is CASSGRQGSNQPQHF.

The chain employs TRBV7-3 and TRBJ1-2; D gene ambiguous. Trimming took 2 bases from V and 0 from J, leaving 10 bases between them. The CDR3 runs to 15 residues. Per germline, CDR1 SGHTA and CDR2 FQGTGA. The CDR3 coding sequence is TGTGCCAGCAGCTTATATGCGGGAGCTAACTATGGCTACACCTTC. It specifies CASSLYAGANYGYTF.

The chain joins TRBV5-1 to TRBJ2-2; D remains ambiguous. CDR1 is SGHRS, CDR2 YFSETQ, per germline. The CDR3 spans 14 residues. V dropped 0 bases and J dropped 7 bases, with 10 bases sitting between them. DNA of the CDR3: TGCGCCAGCAGCTTGGGAACCTCAGGCGGGGAGCTGTTTTTT. Translation gives CASSLGTSGGELFF.

The chain couples TRBV24-1 to TRBJ1-5; 9 nucleotides match TRBD1. The CDR3 runs 14 residues. Germline V gives CDR1 KGHDR, CDR2 SFDVKD. With 9 bases clipped from V and 4 bases from J, the junction kept 6 bases outside the gene matches. CDR3 DNA: TGTGCCACCGGGGGACAGGGTGAAAATCAGCCCCAGCATTTT. This gives the protein CATGGQGENQPQHF.